One and the same sample provided the 26 T cell receptor beta chains below, sequenced in a study of blood T cell repertoires in COVID-19 (dated by TCRdb to the early 2020s). The method behind the library was the immunoSEQ multiplex PCR assay. This is the immuneACCESS table as TCRdb keeps it, with only in-frame sequences that have V and J called. A part of the clones is gone; compared with another copy, unresolved V genes explain less than half, and the rest is unexplained. The sample table contains 200,000 to 250,000 clones; only one count was recorded for about four fifths of them. The ten largest account for around 3.4% of the sample. What was sequenced was PBMCs or T cells enriched from blood (not recorded which). All receptors come from a woman aged 60 to 75 who had recovered from COVID-19.

This clone was counted once. This chain joins TRBV19 and TRBJ2-2; possibly TRBD2 for D (7 bases). This CDR3 spans 15 amino acids. Germline loops: CDR1 LNHDA, CDR2 SQIVND (reference sequence). Trimming removed 6 bases at V and 2 bases at J, with 13 bases between. The CDR3 protein is CASSWGGLNTGELFF. CDR3 bases: TGTGCCAGTAGCTGGGGGGGCCTCAACACCGGGGAGCTGTTTTTT.

The rearrangement uses TRBV6-6 and TRBJ2-5, with 12 nucleotides matching TRBD1. The CDR3 totals 15 residues. The germline V gene has CDR1 MNHNY and CDR2 SVGAGI (reference sequence). V lost 6 bases to trimming and J lost 5 bases; unmatched junction nucleotides: 7. CDR3 DNA: TGTGCCAGCAGAATCGGGACAGGGGGCACGGAGACCCAGTACTTC. This encodes CASRIGTGGTETQYF.

The rearrangement joins TRBV7-2 to TRBJ1-3; TRBD1 agrees at 7 bases. Germline V CDR1 and CDR2: SGHTA, FQGNSA. V shed 5 bases and J 4 bases; nucleotides not matched to a gene: 8. This CDR3 is 15 amino acids long. DNA of the CDR3: TGTGCCAGCAGCCCACAACAGGGGTCCGGAAACACCATATATTTT. Translation: CASSPQQGSGNTIYF.

DNA for the CDR3: TGTGCCAGCACCGCCGACAGGGTTGGAAATCAGCCCCAGCATTTT. Translating it yields CASTADRVGNQPQHF. This rearrangement joins TRBV2 to TRBJ1-5; 7 nucleotides align to TRBD1. The CDR3 has 15 amino acids. The V segment lost 7 bases and the J segment 4 bases; nucleotides outside the gene matches: 10. Germline V gives CDR1 SNHLY, CDR2 FYNNEI.

This clone is a singleton in its sample. V gene TRBV7-9 combines with J gene TRBJ2-3; 10 positions match TRBD2. CDR3 length equals 16 residues. V shed 4 bases, J shed 2 bases, and the junction held 6 bases outside the gene matches. Looked up from germline, CDR1 is SEHNR and CDR2 is FQNEAQ (reference sequence). Written as DNA, the CDR3 is TGTGCCAGCAGCTACCGTAGCGGGGGGACCACAGATACGCAGTATTTT. Translation: CASSYRSGGTTDTQYF.

V is TRBV12-5 and J is TRBJ1-5; 8 nucleotides match TRBD1. The CDR3 runs 20 residues. V was clipped by 5 bases and J by 2 bases; unmatched bases: 20. Germline values: CDR1 LGHNT, CDR2 FRNRAP. CDR3 protein: CASGGPLGTGFTKGNQPQHF. Here the CDR3 DNA reads TGTGCTAGTGGTGGTCCCCTTGGGACAGGATTCACTAAAGGCAATCAGCCCCAGCATTTT.

This chain uses TRBV5-6 with TRBJ1-1, with TRBD1 identical over 8 bases. Germline CDR1 reads SGHDT; CDR2 reads YYEEEE. The CDR3 consists of 16 residues. Unmatched junction bases numbered 15, after V lost 7 bases and J lost 4 bases. Written as DNA, the CDR3 is TGTGCCAGCCAACGGCTATCGGACAGGGAGGGCACTGAAGCTTTCTTT. This encodes CASQRLSDREGTEAFF.

The genes are TRBV7-9 and TRBJ2-3; D is perhaps TRBD2 (5 bases). CDR1 is SEHNR, CDR2 FQNEAQ, per germline (reference sequence). V dropped 1 base and J dropped 2 bases, with 7 bases sitting between them. CDR3 length: 14 amino acids. The CDR3 region has the DNA TGTGCCAGCAGCTTAGGGGAGTCCACAGATACGCAGTATTTT. As protein: CASSLGESTDTQYF.

J is TRBJ1-1 and V is TRBV5-4, with D tentatively TRBD1 (5 bases). Germline CDR1 and CDR2: SGHNT and YYREEE (reference sequence). Trimming stripped 0 bases from V and 0 bases from J, with 6 bases between. This CDR3 is 14 amino acids long. For the CDR3, the DNA is TGTGCCAGCAGCTTGGGACAGATGAACACTGAAGCTTTCTTT. Amino acid sequence: CASSLGQMNTEAFF.

This clone was picked up a small number of times. The chain has TRBV27 and TRBJ1-2; D not resolved. The CDR3 covers 15 residues. CDR1 is MNHEY and CDR2 is SMNVEV in the germline V gene (reference sequence). V shed 6 bases and J shed 0 bases, with 14 bases lying between them. The DNA of the CDR3 is TGTGCCAGCAGCTCTTCCCCCGGGACTAACTATGGCTACACCTTC. Translated: CASSSSPGTNYGYTF.

The chain has TRBV6-1 and TRBJ2-3; D remains unclear. The germline gives CDR1 MNHNS, CDR2 SASEGT. The CDR3 extends over 15 amino acids. V dropped 3 bases and J dropped 5 bases, with 15 bases sitting between them. CDR3 DNA: TGTGCCAGCAGTGAGTTACCGGTCGTCGGAGATACGCAGTATTTT. Translating gives CASSELPVVGDTQYF.

The V call is TRBV19, the J call TRBJ2-3, with 9 bases identical to TRBD2. The J segment lost 4 bases and the V segment lost 5 bases, leaving 7 bases of the junction unmatched. CDR3 length: 15 residues. Germline CDR1 reads LNHDA; CDR2 reads SQIVND (reference sequence). Here the CDR3 DNA reads TGTGCCAGTAGTTTGGTAGCGGGAGTATCAGATACGCAGTATTTT. Translated: CASSLVAGVSDTQYF. Based on the CDR3 plus reference TRBV19 and TRBJ2-3, the full variable domain is DGGITQSPKYLFRKEGQNVTLSCEQNLNHDAMYWYRQDPGQGLRLIYYSQIVNDFQKGDIAEGYSVSREKKESFPLTVTSAQKNPTAFYLCASSLVAGVSDTQYFGPGTRLTVL.

The chain combines TRBV7-7 with TRBJ2-5, with TRBD2 as a possible D gene (5 bases). The germline gives CDR1 SSHAT, CDR2 FNYEAQ (reference sequence). The V end lost 5 bases, the J end lost 5 bases, and 21 bases lay between the germline ends. The CDR3 is made up of 16 amino acids. CDR3 amino acids: CASSLGAVSAWETQYF. DNA for the CDR3: TGTGCCAGCAGCCTGGGAGCGGTATCGGCCTGGGAGACCCAGTACTTC.

This chain's CDR3 is CSGRRGVGTDTQYF. CDR3 nucleotide sequence: TGCAGCGGGAGGAGGGGAGTCGGCACAGATACGCAGTATTTT. The rearrangement links TRBV29-1 to TRBJ2-3; D is possibly TRBD2 (6 bases). Trimming shortened V by 7 bases and J by 1 base, and 15 bases separated the two germline ends. Germline-derived CDR1 and CDR2 are SQVTM and ANQGSEA. The CDR3 is made up of 14 amino acids.

The chain couples TRBV7-8 to TRBJ1-2, with 9 positions matching TRBD1. V shed 5 bases, J shed 7 bases, and the junction held 11 bases outside the gene matches. This CDR3 is built from 15 residues. Germline CDR1 SGHVS, CDR2 FQNEAQ. The CDR3 region is CASSQIQGAWIGYTF. The CDR3 DNA reads as TGTGCCAGCAGCCAAATACAGGGGGCGTGGATTGGCTACACCTTC.

The V call is TRBV6-5, the J call TRBJ2-2; D is unclear. V was trimmed by 7 bases and J by 0 bases, leaving 12 bases between them. Per germline, CDR1 MNHEY and CDR2 SVGAGI. The CDR3 consists of 15 residues. In DNA, the CDR3 is TGTGCCAGCATTCCCGCGCTCGCGAACACCGGGGAGCTGTTTTTT. It is translated as CASIPALANTGELFF.

This rearrangement joins TRBV19 to TRBJ1-5; tentatively, D is TRBD1 (6 bases). Trimming removed 6 bases from V and 0 bases from J, with 15 bases in between. Per the germline V gene, CDR1 is LNHDA and CDR2 is SQIVND (reference sequence). The CDR3 sequence is 16 residues long. The CDR3 sequence: CASRKQGQYSNQPQHF. The CDR3 nucleotides are TGTGCCAGTAGAAAGCAGGGACAATATAGCAATCAGCCCCAGCATTTT.

This clone was observed at least ten times. This chain links TRBV6-4 with TRBJ2-3, with 8 bases that match TRBD2. The CDR3 runs to 14 residues. Germline V gene data show CDR1 as MRHNA and CDR2 as SNTAGT. V gave up 3 bases and J gave up 1 base; unmatched junction bases: 0. The CDR3 here is CASSERGGTDTQYF. CDR3 DNA sequence: TGTGCCAGCAGTGAGCGGGGGGGCACAGATACGCAGTATTTT.

This chain uses TRBV5-1 with TRBJ2-3; a possible D gene is TRBD2 (6 bases). V lost 4 bases and J lost 0, with 15 bases in between. The CDR3 loop spans 16 amino acids. CDR1 and CDR2 (germline): SGHRS, YFSETQ. Here the CDR3 DNA reads TGCGCCAGCAGCGGTCTGATAGCGGCCAGCACAGATACGCAGTATTTT. It yields the protein CASSGLIAASTDTQYF.

This clone came up once. The DNA for the CDR3 is TGTGCCAGCAGCTCCCAGGGAGGGTCCGACACTGAAGCTTTCTTT. Protein: CASSSQGGSDTEAFF. The chain combines TRBV5-4 with TRBJ1-1; a weak D match, TRBD1 (5 bases). This CDR3 region has 15 residues. Trimming removed 3 bases at V and 3 bases at J, with 15 bases between. Germline CDR1 reads SGHNT; CDR2 reads YYREEE (reference sequence). Full variable domain (missing parts from reference TRBV5-4 and TRBJ1-1): ETGVTQSPTHLIKTRGQQVTLRCSSQSGHNTVSWYQQALGQGPQFIFQYYREEENGRGNFPPRFSGLQFPNYSSELNVNALELDDSALYLCASSSQGGSDTEAFFGQGTRLTVV.

The V call is TRBV12-3 or TRBV12-4, the J call TRBJ1-1; 7 positions match TRBD1. Germline trimming cut 7 bases from V and 7 bases from J; bases unmatched to any gene: 9. The CDR3 is made up of 13 amino acids. The CDR3 spells CASTKLGQDEAFF. In DNA form, the CDR3 reads TGTGCCAGCACAAAACTTGGACAGGATGAAGCTTTCTTT.

The chain has TRBV29-1 and TRBJ2-3, with D maybe TRBD1 (6 bases). This CDR3 has 13 residues. Germline CDR1 is SQVTM and CDR2 is ANQGSEA. Trimming removed 6 bases at V and 4 bases at J, with 14 bases between. The CDR3 reads CSVNAGAPDTQYF. The CDR3 nucleotides are TGCAGCGTAAACGCAGGGGCCCCAGATACGCAGTATTTT.

This clone came up a few times. The gene calls are TRBV5-1 and TRBJ1-1; 7 bases line up with TRBD1. This CDR3 spans 15 amino acids. V was clipped by 4 bases and J by 3 bases; unmatched bases: 9. Germline CDR1 SGHRS, CDR2 YFSETQ. The CDR3 region has the DNA TGCGCCAGCAGCAGAGCAATACAGGGGTACACTGAAGCTTTCTTT. This gives the protein CASSRAIQGYTEAFF.

CDR3 sequence reads: CASSILGDHNQPQHF. The CDR3 bases are TGTGCCAGTAGTATTCTGGGAGATCACAATCAGCCCCAGCATTTT. The rearrangement joins TRBV19 to TRBJ1-5; the D is unclear. Germline lookup yields CDR1 LNHDA and CDR2 SQIVND (reference sequence). The CDR3 consists of 15 residues. Trimming removed 3 bases from V and 3 bases from J, with 12 bases in between.

The chain recombines TRBV9 with TRBJ2-2; TRBD1 matches at 9 bases. Unmatched junction bases numbered 6, after V lost 4 bases and J lost 2 bases. Germline assignment: CDR1 SGDLS and CDR2 YYNGEE. This CDR3 has 16 amino acids. CDR3 sequence: CASSTRGQGNTGELFF. The CDR3 bases are TGTGCCAGCAGCACACGGGGACAGGGAAACACCGGGGAGCTGTTTTTT.

The V call is TRBV5-1, the J call TRBJ2-7; D is undetermined. The germline gives CDR1 SGHRS, CDR2 YFSETQ. This CDR3 has 13 amino acids. V gave up 0 bases and J gave up 4 bases, with 8 bases separating them. CDR3 coding DNA: TGCGCCAGCAGCTTGGGAGGAATTTACGAGCAGTACTTC. As protein: CASSLGGIYEQYF.